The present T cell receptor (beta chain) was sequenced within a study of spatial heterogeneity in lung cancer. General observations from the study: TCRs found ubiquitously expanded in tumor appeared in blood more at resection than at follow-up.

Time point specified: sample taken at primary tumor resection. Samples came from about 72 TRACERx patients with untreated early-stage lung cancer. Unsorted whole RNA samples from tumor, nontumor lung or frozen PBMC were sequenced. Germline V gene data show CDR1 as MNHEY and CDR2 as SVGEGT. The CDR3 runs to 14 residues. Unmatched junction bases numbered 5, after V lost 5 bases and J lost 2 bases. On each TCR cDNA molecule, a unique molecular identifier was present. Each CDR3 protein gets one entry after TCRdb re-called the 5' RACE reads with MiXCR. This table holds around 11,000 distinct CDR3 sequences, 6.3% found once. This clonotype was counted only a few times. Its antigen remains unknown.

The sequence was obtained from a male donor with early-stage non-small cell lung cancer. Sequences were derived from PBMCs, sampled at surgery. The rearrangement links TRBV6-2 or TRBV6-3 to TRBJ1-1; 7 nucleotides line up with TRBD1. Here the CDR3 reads CASSIRQGNTEAFF. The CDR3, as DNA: TGTGCCAGCAGTATCCGACAGGGTAACACTGAAGCTTTCTTT.